This is a list of T cell receptor beta chains from one sample in a study of T cell responses to AZD1222 COVID-19 vaccine. The repertoire was sequenced with immunoSEQ multiplex PCR; TCRdb's copy has only in-frame clones and lacks some. The table records 130,000 to 150,000 clones, around 90% of them present only once. The source material was peripheral blood, sampled 28 days after the second AZD1222 dose. These receptors were obtained from an adult who received the AZD1222 COVID-19 vaccine. Both conserved end residues are trimmed from each CDR3. Each record gives: clone size, J gene, CDR3 length, V gene, CDR3 protein. Clone size is shown for a subset of rows, as once, few, many or a class of expanded clone.

size: NA; J: TRBJ1-1; length: 9; V: TRBV3-1/TRBV3-2; CDR3: ASKRSGEAF
size: NA; J: TRBJ1-2; length: 13; V: TRBV4-1; CDR3: ASSLGQGTLYGYT
size: NA; J: TRBJ1-5; length: 11; V: TRBV30; CDR3: AWSVRGGQPQH
size: NA; J: TRBJ2-7; length: 13; V: TRBV27; CDR3: ASSLFQGTRNEQY
size: NA; J: TRBJ1-2; length: 14; V: TRBV7-9; CDR3: ASSLADTPASYGYT
size: NA; J: TRBJ1-1; length: 13; V: TRBV6-5; CDR3: ASSYGAQGNTEAF
size: NA; J: TRBJ2-7; length: 13; V: TRBV4-1; CDR3: ASSQVLAESYEQY
size: NA; J: TRBJ2-1; length: 12; V: TRBV29-1; CDR3: SVVFRASYNEQF
size: once; J: TRBJ1-5; length: 13; V: TRBV15; CDR3: ATSRAGGSNQPQH
size: NA; J: TRBJ1-5; length: 13; V: TRBV6-5; CDR3: ASRLQGWGNQPQH
size: NA; J: TRBJ1-4; length: 11; V: TRBV7-2; CDR3: ASGRDRGEKLF
size: NA; J: TRBJ1-6; length: 13; V: TRBV28; CDR3: ASSRPGQYNSPLH
size: NA; J: TRBJ2-7; length: 13; V: TRBV27; CDR3: ASSSQGQGHYEQY
size: NA; J: TRBJ2-7; length: 13; V: TRBV6-5; CDR3: ASRRTGTGSYEQY
size: NA; J: TRBJ1-1; length: 15; V: TRBV29-1; CDR3: SVDHRGRRVSNTEAF
size: NA; J: TRBJ2-7; length: 11; V: TRBV10-2; CDR3: ATTGVAGGEQY
size: many; J: TRBJ1-1; length: 11; V: TRBV7-3; CDR3: ASSEGGYTEAF
size: NA; J: TRBJ1-1; length: 10; V: TRBV29-1; CDR3: SARSRNTEAF
size: NA; J: TRBJ2-7; length: 11; V: TRBV7-6; CDR3: ASSLGTGYEQY
size: NA; J: TRBJ2-4; length: 18; V: TRBV10-2; CDR3: ASSEPGVVAGVQAKNIQY
size: once; J: TRBJ2-3; length: 15; V: TRBV5-1; CDR3: ASSLDDGRGPTDTQY
size: NA; J: TRBJ1-3; length: 11; V: TRBV9; CDR3: ASSPDQGNTIY
size: NA; J: TRBJ1-2; length: 13; V: TRBV3-1/TRBV3-2; CDR3: ASSQGLQGPYGYT
size: NA; J: TRBJ2-1; length: 11; V: TRBV6-5; CDR3: ASSYMGNNEQF
size: NA; J: TRBJ2-7; length: 13; V: TRBV6-5; CDR3: ASKRGVGPQAEQY
size: few; J: TRBJ1-3; length: 13; V: TRBV9; CDR3: ASSVTGGSPGTIY
size: NA; J: TRBJ2-1; length: 15; V: TRBV6-2/TRBV6-3; CDR3: ASSSFGTSGSYNEQF
size: NA; J: TRBJ1-6; length: 14; V: TRBV6-2/TRBV6-3; CDR3: ASSRTGGEPLSPLH
size: once; J: TRBJ1-1; length: 10; V: TRBV7-9; CDR3: ASSLMNTEAF
size: NA; J: TRBJ1-2; length: 12; V: TRBV10-2; CDR3: ASSEPDRVGGYT
size: NA; J: TRBJ1-1; length: 12; V: TRBV5-1; CDR3: ASSLEGGLAEAF
size: NA; J: TRBJ2-1; length: 11; V: TRBV7-2; CDR3: ASSPGGKYEQF
size: NA; J: TRBJ1-4; length: 12; V: TRBV30; CDR3: AWSFGSTNEKLF
size: NA; J: TRBJ1-3; length: 11; V: TRBV20-1; CDR3: SASGTAGNTIY
size: NA; J: TRBJ1-2; length: 13; V: TRBV18; CDR3: ASSPQTHGGYGYT
size: NA; J: TRBJ1-1; length: 11; V: TRBV12-3/TRBV12-4; CDR3: ASSFHGPTGAF
size: medium-sized; J: TRBJ1-2; length: 13; V: TRBV27; CDR3: ASSLSDGDHYGYT
size: NA; J: TRBJ2-1; length: 13; V: TRBV13; CDR3: ASSSGKAWYNEQF
size: NA; J: TRBJ2-1; length: 14; V: TRBV11-3; CDR3: ASSLGGGRSYNEQF
size: NA; J: TRBJ1-1; length: 13; V: TRBV7-2; CDR3: ASSLEWGVNTEAF
size: NA; J: TRBJ2-4; length: 13; V: TRBV20-1; CDR3: SASLQGLAKNIQY
size: NA; J: TRBJ2-2; length: 13; V: TRBV5-4; CDR3: ASSFSPGQAGELF
size: few; J: TRBJ2-1; length: 15; V: TRBV7-3; CDR3: ASSFEPLAGGPRGQF
size: few; J: TRBJ1-1; length: 12; V: TRBV7-2; CDR3: ASSPRQGVTEAF
size: NA; J: TRBJ2-1; length: 14; V: TRBV4-3; CDR3: ASSQDQRPSYNEQF